This entry lists 15 T cell receptor beta chains sequenced from one sample in a study of vaccination and CD4 T cells after COVID-19. These receptors have no identified antigens. CD4+ T cells that had been cultured provided DNA sequenced with the Oncomine TCR Beta short-read assay. TCRdb ran MiXCR on the PCR reads and lists one entry per CDR3 protein. The sample has approximately 20,000 distinct CDR3 sequences, 70% seen once. The treatment: approximately nine-day PBMC culture with coronavirus spike peptide pools or control peptides (ViraFEST assay). Sequenced material: CD4+ T cells from blood, cultured in vitro. The receptors were gathered from a human donor who had recovered from COVID-19.

J is TRBJ2-7 and V is TRBV27; 8 bases agree with TRBD2. V shed 5 bases, J shed 4 bases, and the junction held 13 bases outside the gene matches. Germline V gene data show CDR1 as MNHEY and CDR2 as SMNVEV (reference sequence). This CDR3 spans 16 amino acids. The CDR3 protein is CASSPIDGRAGYEQYF. Written as DNA, the CDR3 is TGTGCCAGCAGTCCCATTGACGGGAGGGCCGGATACGAGCAGTACTTC.

This chain joins TRBV6-5 and TRBJ1-3; D is possibly TRBD1 (6 bases). Between the trimmed V and J ends, which lost 2 bases and 0 bases, there was a span of 11 bases. CDR1 is MNHEY, CDR2 SVGAGI, per germline. This CDR3 comprises 16 residues. The CDR3 is CASSYGTGYSGNTIYF. DNA of the CDR3: TGTGCCAGCAGTTACGGCACAGGGTACTCTGGAAACACCATATATTTT.

V and J are TRBV10-2 and TRBJ1-6, with 10 bases fitting TRBD1. Germline V gives CDR1 WSHSY, CDR2 SAAADI. Trimming at V came to 3 bases and at J to 10 bases, leaving 9 bases not matched to a gene. This CDR3 is 16 amino acids long. The CDR3 nucleotides read TGCGCCAGCAGTGATATGGGGACAGGGGTGGGGTCACCCCTCCACTTT. This gives the protein CASSDMGTGVGSPLHF.

The J gene is TRBJ2-5, the V gene TRBV2; D call uncertain. CDR3 length: 14 amino acids. V shed 4 bases and J shed 4 bases, with 13 bases lying between them. Germline lookup yields CDR1 SNHLY and CDR2 FYNNEI. The CDR3 coding sequence is TGTGCCAGCAGTGCCGATGGGAAGAGAGAGACCCAGTACTTC. It encodes CASSADGKRETQYF.

The genes are TRBV20-1 and TRBJ2-1; D gene ambiguous. Germline V gene sequence: CDR1 DFQATT, CDR2 SNEGSKA (reference sequence). Trimming took off 0 bases at V and 9 bases at J, with 27 bases between the two ends. The CDR3 spans 18 residues. CDR3 nucleotides: TGCAGTGCTAGAGACCTCATTAAGAGCGCTTCCCTTAGCAGTGAGCAGTTCTTC. Translated: CSARDLIKSASLSSEQFF.

This CDR3 is CSALGHLAAYNEQFF. Here the CDR3 DNA reads TGCAGTGCTTTGGGCCACCTAGCGGCTTACAATGAGCAGTTCTTC. This chain links TRBV20-1 with TRBJ2-1, with 7 bases that match TRBD2. CDR3 size: 15 residues. The V gene's germline CDR1 is DFQATT and CDR2 SNEGSKA (reference sequence). The trim removed 5 bases at V and 4 bases at J, leaving 11 bases unmatched.

The genes are TRBV19 and TRBJ2-7, with D perhaps matching TRBD1 or TRBD2 (6 bases each). CDR3 size: 13 residues. V shed 1 base and J shed 6 bases, with 10 bases lying between them. Looked up from germline, CDR1 is LNHDA and CDR2 is SQIVND (reference sequence). The DNA for the CDR3 is TGTGCCAGTAGTATAGGAAGGGGGGTCGAGCAGTACTTC. It specifies CASSIGRGVEQYF.

V and J are TRBV15 and TRBJ1-3; D remains ambiguous. CDR1 is LNHNV, CDR2 YYDKDF, per germline (reference sequence). The CDR3 has 16 amino acids. Deletions cut 5 bases from V and 8 bases from J, with 22 bases between. CDR3 sequence (DNA): TGTGCCACCAGCTTGAGGACCGCGAGCTTTGAGCACACCATATATTTT. Its translation: CATSLRTASFEHTIYF. The full variable domain, in which reference TRBV15 and TRBJ1-3 provide the parts outside the CDR3, is DAMVIQNPRYQVTQFGKPVTLSCSQTLNHNVMYWYQQKSSQAPKLLFHYYDKDFNNEADTPDNFQSRRPNTSFCFLDIRSPGLGDTAMYLCATSLRTASFEHTIYFGEGSWLTVV.

This clonotype was seen once. The rearrangement joins TRBV6-2 or TRBV6-3 to TRBJ1-6; D perhaps matches TRBD1 (6 bases). Germline V CDR1 and CDR2: MNHEY, SVGEGT. This CDR3 spans 12 amino acids. V gave up 6 bases and J gave up 9 bases, with 9 bases separating them. CDR3 sequence (DNA): TGTGCCAGCAGCCACAGGGTTTCACCCCTCCACTTT. Translation gives CASSHRVSPLHF.

This rearrangement joins TRBV28 to TRBJ2-7, with D perhaps matching TRBD1 (6 bases). V lost 2 bases, J lost 2 bases, and 16 bases lay in between. The CDR3 covers 16 residues. The germline gives CDR1 MDHEN, CDR2 SYDVKM. The CDR3 nucleotides read TGTGCCAGCAGTTTAGGGGCTACAGGGATTCCCTACGAGCAGTACTTC. Translation: CASSLGATGIPYEQYF.

This chain joins TRBV10-1 and TRBJ2-7, with D possibly TRBD2 on 5 matching bases. Germline CDR1 reads WNHNN; CDR2 reads SYGVQD (reference sequence). Trimming shortened V by 0 bases and J by 3 bases, and 12 bases separated the two germline ends. The CDR3 contains 15 residues. CDR3 sequence reads: CASSESGLGVYEQYF. CDR3 in DNA: TGCGCCAGCAGTGAGTCAGGACTGGGTGTCTACGAGCAGTACTTC.

The chain has TRBV7-2 and TRBJ2-5; TRBD2 agrees at 11 bases. Looked up from germline, CDR1 is SGHTA and CDR2 is FQGNSA. The trim removed 1 base at V and 4 bases at J, leaving 2 bases unmatched. CDR3 length: 15 amino acids. The CDR3 sequence: CASSLDSGRGETQYF. The CDR3 bases are TGTGCCAGCAGCTTAGATAGCGGGAGGGGAGAGACCCAGTACTTC.

This clonotype was found once. The chain carries TRBV30 and TRBJ1-1; 11 bases are a match to TRBD1. The CDR3 is 16 amino acids. Trimming cost V 0 bases and J 4 bases; bases outside gene matches: 7. Germline values: CDR1 GTSNPN, CDR2 SVGIG (reference sequence). CDR3: CAWSVTGQGASTEAFF. The DNA for the CDR3 is TGTGCCTGGAGTGTAACCGGACAGGGGGCGAGCACTGAAGCTTTCTTT.

This sequence joins TRBV19 and TRBJ2-2; D is possibly TRBD1 (8 bases). The CDR3 is made up of 19 amino acids. The ends were cut back, 5 bases at V and 4 bases at J, with 26 bases in the middle. Germline CDR1 is LNHDA and CDR2 is SQIVND (reference sequence). The CDR3 nucleotides are TGTGCCAGTAGTTACCTAGGGAGGGGGACAGGCCCTGTCACCGGGGAGCTGTTTTTT. It translates to CASSYLGRGTGPVTGELFF.

The V call is TRBV30, the J call TRBJ1-1, with D perhaps matching TRBD1 (6 bases). The CDR3 runs to 12 residues. Germline V lookup: CDR1 GTSNPN, CDR2 SVGIG (reference sequence). Deletions cut 2 bases from V and 6 bases from J, with 10 bases between. The CDR3 sequence: CAWSRGFPEAFF. DNA for the CDR3: TGTGCCTGGAGTAGGGGGTTCCCTGAAGCTTTCTTT.